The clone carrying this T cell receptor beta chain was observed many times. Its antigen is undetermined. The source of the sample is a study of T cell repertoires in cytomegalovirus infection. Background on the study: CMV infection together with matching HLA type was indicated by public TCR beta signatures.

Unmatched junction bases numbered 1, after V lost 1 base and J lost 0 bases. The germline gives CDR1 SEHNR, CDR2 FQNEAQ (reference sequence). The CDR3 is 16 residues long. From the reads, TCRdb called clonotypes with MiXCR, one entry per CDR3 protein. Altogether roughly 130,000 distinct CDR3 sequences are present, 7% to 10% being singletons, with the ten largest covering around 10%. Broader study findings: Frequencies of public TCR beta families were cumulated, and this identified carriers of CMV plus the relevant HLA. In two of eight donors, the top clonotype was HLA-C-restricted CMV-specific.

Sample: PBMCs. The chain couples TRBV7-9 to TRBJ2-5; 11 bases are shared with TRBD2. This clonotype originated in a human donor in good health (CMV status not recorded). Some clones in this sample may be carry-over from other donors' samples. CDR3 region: CASSLVLAGDQETQYF. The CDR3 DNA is TGTGCCAGCAGCTTAGTACTAGCGGGGGACCAAGAGACCCAGTACTTC.